This T cell receptor beta chain was sequenced during a study of early T cells in non-severe SARS-CoV-2 infection. Individual cDNA molecules were tagged with unique molecular identifiers. TCRdb fed the 5' RACE reads into MiXCR, producing one record per CDR3 protein. The sample includes about 110,000 distinct CDR3 sequences, roughly an eighth seen only once; the top ten take approximately 3.1%. CDR1 and CDR2 from the germline V gene are DFQATT and SNEGSKA (reference sequence). With V trimmed by 5 bases and J by 4 bases, 7 bases remained unmatched. The CDR3 runs to 15 residues. The sample taken for sequencing was whole blood. This sequence originates from an adult who was a healthcare worker with PCR-confirmed SARS-CoV-2 infection or an uninfected control (not recorded which). The genes are TRBV20-1 and TRBJ2-1, with 11 bases matching TRBD2. CDR3 region: CSARLAGGWYNEQFF. The DNA of the CDR3 is TGCAGTGCTCGGCTAGCGGGGGGTTGGTACAATGAGCAGTTCTTC.